The clone carrying this T cell receptor beta chain has more than one count but fewer than ten. The antigen is unknown. This sample is part of a study of T-cell memory formation after mild COVID-19. Across the study: TCR clusters mostly belonged to single donors. Whole-study findings and limits: Researchers report contracting CD4+ clones mostly in CM and EM, with CD8+ clones in EMRA.

V shed 1 base and J shed 2 bases, with 9 bases lying between them. This CDR3 has 14 residues. It was 5'RACE with constant-segment primers that produced the TCR alpha and TCR beta cDNA libraries, which carried sample barcodes and UMIs. Each CDR3 protein is one row after TCRdb ran MiXCR on the 5' RACE reads. The table records hundreds of thousands of distinct CDR3 sequences, about 24% of them present only once. The V and J genes are TRBV12-3 or TRBV12-4 and TRBJ2-7; D unclear. Material: PBMCs or a T cell subset sorted from them (not recorded which). This sequence originates from an adult woman who had mild COVID-19 (a few samples of this study predate the infection). Cell type and time point are not known. In DNA form, the CDR3 reads TGTGCCAGCAGTTTAGACGGGCCAGCCTACGAGCAGTACTTC. Translated, it gives CASSLDGPAYEQYF.